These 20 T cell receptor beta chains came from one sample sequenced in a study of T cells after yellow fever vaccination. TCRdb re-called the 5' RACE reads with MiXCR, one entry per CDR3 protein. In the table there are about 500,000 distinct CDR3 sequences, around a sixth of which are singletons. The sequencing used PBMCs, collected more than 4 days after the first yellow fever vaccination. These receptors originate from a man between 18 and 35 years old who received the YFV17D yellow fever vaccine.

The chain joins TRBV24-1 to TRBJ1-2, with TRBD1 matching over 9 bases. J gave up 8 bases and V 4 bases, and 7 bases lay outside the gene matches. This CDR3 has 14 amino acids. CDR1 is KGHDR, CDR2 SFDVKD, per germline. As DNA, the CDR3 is TGTGCCACCAGTGAATCACAGGGGGCGGACGGCTACACCTTC. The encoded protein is CATSESQGADGYTF.

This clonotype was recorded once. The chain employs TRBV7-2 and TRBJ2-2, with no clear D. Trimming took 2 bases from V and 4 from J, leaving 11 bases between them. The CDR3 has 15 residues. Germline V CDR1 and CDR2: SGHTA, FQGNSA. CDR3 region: CASSLYMSSTGELFF. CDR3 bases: TGTGCCAGCAGCTTATACATGAGTTCCACCGGGGAGCTGTTTTTT.

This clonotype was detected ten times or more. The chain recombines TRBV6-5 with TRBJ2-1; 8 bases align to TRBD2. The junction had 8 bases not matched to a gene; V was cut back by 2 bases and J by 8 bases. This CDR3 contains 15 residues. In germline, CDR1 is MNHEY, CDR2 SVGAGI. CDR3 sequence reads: CASSYAHGGVDEQFF. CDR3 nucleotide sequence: TGTGCCAGCAGTTACGCCCACGGGGGGGTCGATGAGCAGTTCTTC.

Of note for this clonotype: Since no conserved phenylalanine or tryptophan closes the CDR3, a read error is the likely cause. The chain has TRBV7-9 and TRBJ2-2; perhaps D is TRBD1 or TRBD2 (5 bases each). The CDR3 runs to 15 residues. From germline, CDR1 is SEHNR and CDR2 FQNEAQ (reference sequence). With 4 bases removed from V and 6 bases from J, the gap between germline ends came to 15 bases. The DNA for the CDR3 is TGTGCCAGCAGCTCCCCGCAGAGGGACCCCGGGGAGCTGTTTTCT. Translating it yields CASSSPQRDPGELFS.

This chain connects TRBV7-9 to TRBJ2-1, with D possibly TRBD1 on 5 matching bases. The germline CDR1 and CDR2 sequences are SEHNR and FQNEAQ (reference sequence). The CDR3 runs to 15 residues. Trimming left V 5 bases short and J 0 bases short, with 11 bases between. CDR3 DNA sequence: TGTGCCAGCAGCCGACAGAAAAGCTCCTACAATGAGCAGTTCTTC. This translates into CASSRQKSSYNEQFF.

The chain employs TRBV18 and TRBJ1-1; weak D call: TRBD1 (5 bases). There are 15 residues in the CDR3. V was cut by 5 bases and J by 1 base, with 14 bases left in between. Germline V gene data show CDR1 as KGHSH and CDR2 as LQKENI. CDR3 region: CASSSRQHSNTEAFF. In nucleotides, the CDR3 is TGTGCCAGCTCATCAAGACAGCACTCGAACACTGAAGCTTTCTTT.

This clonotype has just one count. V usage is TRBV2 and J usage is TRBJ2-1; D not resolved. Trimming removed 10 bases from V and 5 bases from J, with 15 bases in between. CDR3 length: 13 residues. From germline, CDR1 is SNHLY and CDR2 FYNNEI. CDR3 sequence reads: CANRVVSHNEQFF. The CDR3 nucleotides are TGTGCCAATAGGGTAGTGAGCCACAATGAGCAGTTCTTC.

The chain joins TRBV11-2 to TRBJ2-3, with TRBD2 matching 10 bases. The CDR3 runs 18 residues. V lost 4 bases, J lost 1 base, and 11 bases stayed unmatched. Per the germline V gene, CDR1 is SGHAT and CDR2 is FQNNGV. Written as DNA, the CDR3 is TGTGCCAGCAGCTGGGTTACTAGCGGGAATTTTCGCACAGATACGCAGTATTTT. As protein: CASSWVTSGNFRTDTQYF.

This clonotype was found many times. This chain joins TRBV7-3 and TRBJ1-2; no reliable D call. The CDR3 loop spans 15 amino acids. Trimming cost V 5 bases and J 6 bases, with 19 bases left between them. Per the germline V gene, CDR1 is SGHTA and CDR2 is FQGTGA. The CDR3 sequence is CASSLVAGIDHGYTF. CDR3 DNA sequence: TGTGCCAGCAGCCTCGTGGCTGGGATTGATCATGGCTACACCTTC.

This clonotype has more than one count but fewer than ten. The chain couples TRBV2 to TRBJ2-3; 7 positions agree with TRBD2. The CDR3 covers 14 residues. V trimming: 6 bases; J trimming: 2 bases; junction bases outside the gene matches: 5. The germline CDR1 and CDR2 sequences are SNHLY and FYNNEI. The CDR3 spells CASRAGENTDTQYF. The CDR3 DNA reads TGTGCCAGCAGGGCGGGGGAGAACACAGATACGCAGTATTTT.

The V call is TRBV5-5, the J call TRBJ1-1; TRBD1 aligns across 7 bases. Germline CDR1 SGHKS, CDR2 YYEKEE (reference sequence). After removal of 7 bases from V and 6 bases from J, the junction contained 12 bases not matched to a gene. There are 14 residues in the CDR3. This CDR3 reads CASGPVDRVAEAFF. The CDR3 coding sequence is TGTGCCAGCGGCCCCGTTGACAGGGTCGCTGAAGCTTTCTTT.

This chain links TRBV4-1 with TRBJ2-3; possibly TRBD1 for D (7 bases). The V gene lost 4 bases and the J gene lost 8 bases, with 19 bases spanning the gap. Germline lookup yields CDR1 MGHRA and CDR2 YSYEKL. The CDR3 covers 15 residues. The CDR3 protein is CASSLSSHRGGTQYF. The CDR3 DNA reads TGCGCCAGCAGCCTATCCTCGCACAGGGGAGGTACGCAGTATTTT.

CDR3 sequence: CASGVRGGLEETQYF. The CDR3 nucleotides read TGTGCCAGCGGCGTGAGGGGGGGCCTAGAAGAGACCCAGTACTTC. The chain combines TRBV7-9 with TRBJ2-5; perhaps TRBD2 as D (7 bases). CDR1 is SEHNR, CDR2 FQNEAQ, per germline (reference sequence). Trimming shortened V by 8 bases and J by 3 bases, and 19 bases separated the two germline ends. This CDR3 has 15 amino acids.

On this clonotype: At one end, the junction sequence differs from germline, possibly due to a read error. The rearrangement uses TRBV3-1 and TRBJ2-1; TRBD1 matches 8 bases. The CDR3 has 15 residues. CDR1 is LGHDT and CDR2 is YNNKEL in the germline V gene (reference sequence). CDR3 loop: CASSHEGQGDNERFF. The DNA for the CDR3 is TGTGCCAGCAGCCATGAAGGACAGGGAGACAATGAGCGGTTCTTC.

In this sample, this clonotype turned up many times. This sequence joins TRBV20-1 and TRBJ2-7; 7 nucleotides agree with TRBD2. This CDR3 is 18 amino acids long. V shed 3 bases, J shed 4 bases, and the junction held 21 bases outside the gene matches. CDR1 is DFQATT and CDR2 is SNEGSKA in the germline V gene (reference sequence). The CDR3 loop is CSASDPGRGGFGGYEQYF. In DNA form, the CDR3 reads TGCAGTGCTAGTGACCCTGGCCGCGGGGGTTTTGGAGGATACGAGCAGTACTTC.

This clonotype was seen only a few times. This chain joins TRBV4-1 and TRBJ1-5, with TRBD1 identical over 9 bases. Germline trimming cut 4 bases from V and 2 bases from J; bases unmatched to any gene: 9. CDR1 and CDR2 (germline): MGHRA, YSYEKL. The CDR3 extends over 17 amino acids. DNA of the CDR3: TGCGCCAGCAGCCCCGGAACAGGGGGCGTGGGCAATCAGCCCCAGCATTTT. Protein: CASSPGTGGVGNQPQHF.

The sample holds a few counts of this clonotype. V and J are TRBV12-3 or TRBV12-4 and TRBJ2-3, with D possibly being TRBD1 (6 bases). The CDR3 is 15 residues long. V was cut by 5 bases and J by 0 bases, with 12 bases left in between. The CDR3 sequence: CASSRGQTSTDTQYF. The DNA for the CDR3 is TGTGCCAGCAGTCGAGGACAGACCAGCACAGATACGCAGTATTTT.

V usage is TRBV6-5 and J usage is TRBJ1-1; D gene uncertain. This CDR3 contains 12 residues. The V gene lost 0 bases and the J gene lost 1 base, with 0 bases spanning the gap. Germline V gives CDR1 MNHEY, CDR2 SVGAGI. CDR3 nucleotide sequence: TGTGCCAGCAGTTACTCGAACACTGAAGCTTTCTTT. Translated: CASSYSNTEAFF.

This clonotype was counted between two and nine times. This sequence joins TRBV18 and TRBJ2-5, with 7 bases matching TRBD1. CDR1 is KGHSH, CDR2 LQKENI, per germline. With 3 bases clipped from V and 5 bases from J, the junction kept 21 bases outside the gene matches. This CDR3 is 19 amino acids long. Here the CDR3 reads CASSPTRISQGRVGETQYF. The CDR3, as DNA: TGTGCCAGCTCACCCACGCGTATCTCACAGGGGCGCGTCGGGGAGACCCAGTACTTC.

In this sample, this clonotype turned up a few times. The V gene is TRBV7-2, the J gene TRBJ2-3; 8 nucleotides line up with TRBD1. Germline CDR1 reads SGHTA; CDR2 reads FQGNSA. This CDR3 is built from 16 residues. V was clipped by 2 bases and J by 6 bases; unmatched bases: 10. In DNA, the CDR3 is TGTGCCAGCAGCTTAAGGCCGACAGGGGACACGGATACGCAGTATTTT. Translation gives CASSLRPTGDTDTQYF.